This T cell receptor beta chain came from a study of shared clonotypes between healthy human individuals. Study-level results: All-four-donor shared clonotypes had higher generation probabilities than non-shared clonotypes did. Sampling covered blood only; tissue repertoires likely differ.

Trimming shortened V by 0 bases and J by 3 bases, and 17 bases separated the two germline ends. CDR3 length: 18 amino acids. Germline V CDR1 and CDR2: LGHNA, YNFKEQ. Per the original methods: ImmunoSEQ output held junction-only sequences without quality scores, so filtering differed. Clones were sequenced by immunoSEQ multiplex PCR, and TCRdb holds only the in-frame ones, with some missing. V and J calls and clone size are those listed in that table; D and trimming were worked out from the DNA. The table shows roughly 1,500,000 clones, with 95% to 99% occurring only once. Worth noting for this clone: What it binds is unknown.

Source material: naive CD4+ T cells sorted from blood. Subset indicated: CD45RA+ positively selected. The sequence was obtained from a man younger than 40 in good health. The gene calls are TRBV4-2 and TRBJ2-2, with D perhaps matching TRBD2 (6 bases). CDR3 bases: TGTGCCAGCAGCCAAGACTTTTTACTAGCCTCAGACACCGGGGAGCTGTTTTTT. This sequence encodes CASSQDFLLASDTGELFF.